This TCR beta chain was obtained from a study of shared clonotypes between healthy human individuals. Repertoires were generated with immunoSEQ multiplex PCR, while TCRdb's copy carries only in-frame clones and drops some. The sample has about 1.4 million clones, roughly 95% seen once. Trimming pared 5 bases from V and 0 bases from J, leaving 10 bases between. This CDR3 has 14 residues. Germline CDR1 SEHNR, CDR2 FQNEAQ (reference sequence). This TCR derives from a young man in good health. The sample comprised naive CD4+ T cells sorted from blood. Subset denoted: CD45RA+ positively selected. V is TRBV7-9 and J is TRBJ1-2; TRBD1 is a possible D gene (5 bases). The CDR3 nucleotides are TGTGCCAGCAGCAGACGACAGACTAACTATGGCTACACCTTC. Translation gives CASSRRQTNYGYTF.